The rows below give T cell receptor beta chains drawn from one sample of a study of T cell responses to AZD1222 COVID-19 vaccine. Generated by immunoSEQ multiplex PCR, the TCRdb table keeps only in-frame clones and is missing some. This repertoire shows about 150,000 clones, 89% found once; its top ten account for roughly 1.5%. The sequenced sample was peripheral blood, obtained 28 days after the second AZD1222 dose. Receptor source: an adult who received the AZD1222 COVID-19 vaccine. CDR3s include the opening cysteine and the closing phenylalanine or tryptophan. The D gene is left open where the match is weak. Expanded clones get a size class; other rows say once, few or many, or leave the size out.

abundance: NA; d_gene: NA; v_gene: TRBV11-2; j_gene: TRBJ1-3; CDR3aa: CASSQGTGNTIYF; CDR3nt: TGTGCCAGCAGCCAGGGGACTGGAAACACCATATATTTT
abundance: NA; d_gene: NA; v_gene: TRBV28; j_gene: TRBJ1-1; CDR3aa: CASRPAGLNTEAFF; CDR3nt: TGTGCCAGCCGGCCAGCAGGGCTGAACACTGAAGCTTTCTTT
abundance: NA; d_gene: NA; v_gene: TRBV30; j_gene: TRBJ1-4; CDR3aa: CAWNPGGNEKLFF; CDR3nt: TGTGCCTGGAATCCGGGGGGGAATGAAAAACTGTTTTTT
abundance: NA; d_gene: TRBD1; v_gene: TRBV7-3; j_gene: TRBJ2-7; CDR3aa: CASSPGQGGEQYF; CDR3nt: TGTGCCAGCAGCCCGGGACAGGGAGGTGAGCAGTACTTC
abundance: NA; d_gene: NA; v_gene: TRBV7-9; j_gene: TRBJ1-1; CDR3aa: CASSFRDGVGTEAFF; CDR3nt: TGTGCCTCCTCCTTCAGGGATGGGGTTGGGACTGAAGCTTTCTTT
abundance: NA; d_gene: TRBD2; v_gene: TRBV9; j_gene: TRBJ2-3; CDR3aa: CASSVLSSGTDTQYF; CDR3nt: TGTGCCAGCAGCGTATTGTCTAGCGGAACAGATACGCAGTATTTT
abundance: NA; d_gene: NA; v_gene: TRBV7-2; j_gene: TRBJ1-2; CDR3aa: CASSLGASGTENGYTF; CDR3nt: TGTGCCAGCAGCTTAGGGGCCTCCGGGACTGAGAATGGCTACACCTTC
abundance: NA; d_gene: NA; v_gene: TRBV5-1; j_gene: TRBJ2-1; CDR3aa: CASSGGTLDNEQFF; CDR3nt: TGCGCCAGCAGCGGCGGGACGCTTGACAATGAGCAGTTCTTC
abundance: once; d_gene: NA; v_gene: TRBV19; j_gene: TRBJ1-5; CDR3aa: CASSIRPQIRSGSNQPQHF; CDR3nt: TGTGCCAGTAGTATCCGCCCGCAAATCAGGTCCGGGAGCAATCAGCCCCAGCATTTT
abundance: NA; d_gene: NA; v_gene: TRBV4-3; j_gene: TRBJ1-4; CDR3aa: CASSHASGLSNEKLFF; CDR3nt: TGCGCCAGCAGCCACGCATCAGGGTTATCTAATGAAAAACTGTTTTTT
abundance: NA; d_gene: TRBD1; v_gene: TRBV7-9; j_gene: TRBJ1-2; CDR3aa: CASSRMGQPNGYTF; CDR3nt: TGTGCCAGCAGCCGCATGGGACAGCCCAATGGCTACACCTTC
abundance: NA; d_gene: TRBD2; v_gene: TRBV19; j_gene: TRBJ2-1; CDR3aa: CASSSGLSRREALYNEQFF; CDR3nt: TGTGCCAGTAGTTCCGGGTTGTCAAGGCGGGAGGCTCTTTACAATGAGCAGTTCTTC
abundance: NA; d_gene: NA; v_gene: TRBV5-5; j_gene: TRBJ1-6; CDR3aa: CASSLGQGSYNSPLHF; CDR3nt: TGTGCCAGCAGCTTGGGGCAGGGGTCATATAATTCACCCCTCCACTTT
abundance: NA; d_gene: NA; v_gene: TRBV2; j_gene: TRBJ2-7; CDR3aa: CASSTSGLGIYEQYF; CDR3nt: TGTGCCAGCAGTACAAGTGGCCTAGGCATATACGAGCAGTACTTC
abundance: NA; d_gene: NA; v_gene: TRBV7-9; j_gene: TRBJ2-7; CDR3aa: CASSLASQGYEQYF; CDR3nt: TGTGCCAGCAGCTTAGCGAGCCAGGGCTACGAGCAGTACTTC
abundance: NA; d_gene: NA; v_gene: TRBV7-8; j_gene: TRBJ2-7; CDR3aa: CASSLAQVAASYEQYF; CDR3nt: TGTGCCAGCAGCTTAGCGCAGGTAGCGGCTTCCTACGAGCAGTACTTC
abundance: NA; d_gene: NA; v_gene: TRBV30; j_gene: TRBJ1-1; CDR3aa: CARGLYPDEAFF; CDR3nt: TGTGCCCGGGGGCTTTATCCTGATGAAGCTTTCTTT
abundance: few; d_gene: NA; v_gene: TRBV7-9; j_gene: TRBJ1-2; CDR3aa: CASSLMTGHESYTF; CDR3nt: TGTGCCAGCAGCTTAATGACAGGTCATGAGAGCTACACCTTC
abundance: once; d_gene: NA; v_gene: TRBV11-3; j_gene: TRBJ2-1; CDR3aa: CASSLVFRYNEQFF; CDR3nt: TGTGCCAGCAGCTTAGTATTCAGGTACAATGAGCAGTTCTTC
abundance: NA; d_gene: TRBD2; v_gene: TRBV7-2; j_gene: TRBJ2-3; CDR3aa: CASSWEGRYTQYF; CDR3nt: TGTGCCAGCAGCTGGGAGGGCCGATATACGCAGTATTTT
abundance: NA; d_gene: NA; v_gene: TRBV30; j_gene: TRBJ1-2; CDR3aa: CAWSVAQPGYTF; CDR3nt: TGTGCCTGGAGTGTAGCCCAGCCTGGCTACACCTTC
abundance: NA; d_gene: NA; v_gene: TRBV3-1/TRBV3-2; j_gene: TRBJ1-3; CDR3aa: CASSQGTFSGNTIYF; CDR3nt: TGTGCCAGCAGCCAAGGAACCTTCTCTGGAAACACCATATATTTT
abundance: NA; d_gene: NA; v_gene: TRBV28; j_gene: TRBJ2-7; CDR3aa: CASSHPGERGYEQYF; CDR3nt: TGTGCCAGCAGTCACCCAGGGGAGCGGGGCTACGAGCAGTACTTC
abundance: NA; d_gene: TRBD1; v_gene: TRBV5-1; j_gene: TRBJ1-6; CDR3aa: CASSGGDRGNSPLHF; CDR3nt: TGCGCCAGCTCCGGGGGGGACAGGGGTAATTCACCCCTCCACTTT
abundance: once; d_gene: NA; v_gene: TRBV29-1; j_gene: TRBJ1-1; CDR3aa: CSVGESAEAFF; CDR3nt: TGCAGCGTTGGGGAGTCTGCCGAAGCTTTCTTT
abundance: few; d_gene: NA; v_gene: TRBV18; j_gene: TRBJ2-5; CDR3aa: CASSLAHYQETQYF; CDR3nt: TGTGCCAGCTCATTAGCCCACTACCAAGAGACCCAGTACTTC
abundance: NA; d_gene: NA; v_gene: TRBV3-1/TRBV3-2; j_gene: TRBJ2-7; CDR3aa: CASSRSGVNYEQYF; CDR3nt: TGTGCCAGCAGCCGTTCAGGAGTGAACTACGAGCAGTACTTC
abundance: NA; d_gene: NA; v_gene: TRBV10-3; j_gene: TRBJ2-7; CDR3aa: CAIRRGANYEQYF; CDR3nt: TGTGCCATCAGGCGAGGGGCCAACTACGAGCAGTACTTC
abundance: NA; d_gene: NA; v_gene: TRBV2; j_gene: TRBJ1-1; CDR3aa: CASSEVWVDTEAFF; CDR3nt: TGTGCCAGCAGTGAAGTTTGGGTGGACACTGAAGCTTTCTTT
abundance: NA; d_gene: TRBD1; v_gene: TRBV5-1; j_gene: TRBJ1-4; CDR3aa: CASSPTGTGDEKLFF; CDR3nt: TGCGCCAGCAGCCCCACCGGGACAGGGGATGAAAAACTGTTTTTT
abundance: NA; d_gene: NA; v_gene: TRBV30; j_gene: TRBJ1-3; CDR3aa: CAWSTKGGNTIYF; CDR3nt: TGTGCCTGGAGCACAAAGGGGGGAAACACCATATATTTT
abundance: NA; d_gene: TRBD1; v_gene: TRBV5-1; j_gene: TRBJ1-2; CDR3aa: CASSPVGQGPGSYGYTF; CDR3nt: TGCGCCAGCAGCCCGGTGGGACAGGGCCCGGGGTCCTATGGCTACACCTTC
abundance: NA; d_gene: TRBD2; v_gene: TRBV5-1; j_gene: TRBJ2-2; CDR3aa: CASSRMSGSVINTGELFF; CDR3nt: TGCGCCAGCAGCAGGATGAGCGGGAGTGTAATAAACACCGGGGAGCTGTTTTTT
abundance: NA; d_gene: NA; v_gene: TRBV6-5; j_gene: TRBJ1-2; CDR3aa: CASRGQTINYGYTF; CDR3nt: TGTGCCAGCAGGGGACAAACTATTAACTATGGCTACACCTTC
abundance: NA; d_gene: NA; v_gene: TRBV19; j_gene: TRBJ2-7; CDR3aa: CASSRDINLYEQYF; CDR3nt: TGTGCCAGTAGTAGGGACATTAACCTCTACGAGCAGTACTTC
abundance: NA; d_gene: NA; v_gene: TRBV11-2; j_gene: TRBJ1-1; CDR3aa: CASSLDGGRNTEAFF; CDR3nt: TGTGCCAGCAGCTTAGATGGTGGAAGGAACACTGAAGCTTTCTTT
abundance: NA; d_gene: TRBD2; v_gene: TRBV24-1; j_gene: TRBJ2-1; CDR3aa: CATSDPSGKSYNEQFF; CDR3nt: TGTGCCACCAGTGATCCTAGCGGGAAATCCTACAATGAGCAGTTCTTC
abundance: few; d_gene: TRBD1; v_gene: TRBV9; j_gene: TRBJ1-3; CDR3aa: CASSAPGGSGNTIYF; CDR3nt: TGTGCCAGCAGCGCGCCAGGGGGCTCTGGAAACACCATATATTTT
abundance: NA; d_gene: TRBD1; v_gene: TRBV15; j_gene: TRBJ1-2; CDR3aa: CATSRDREDGYTF; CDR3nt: TGTGCCACCAGCAGGGACAGGGAGGATGGCTACACCTTC
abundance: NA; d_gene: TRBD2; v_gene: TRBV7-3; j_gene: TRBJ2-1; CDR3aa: CASSPSGNYNEQFF; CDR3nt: TGTGCCAGCAGCCCGAGCGGGAACTACAATGAGCAGTTCTTC
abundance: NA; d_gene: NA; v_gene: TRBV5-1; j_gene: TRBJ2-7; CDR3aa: CASSRDGGYEQYF; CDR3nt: TGCGCCAGCAGCCGGGACGGAGGTTACGAGCAGTACTTC
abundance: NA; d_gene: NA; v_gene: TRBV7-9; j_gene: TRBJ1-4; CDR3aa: CASSPSLGTNEKLFF; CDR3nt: TGTGCCAGCAGCCCTAGTCTGGGAACTAATGAAAAACTGTTTTTT
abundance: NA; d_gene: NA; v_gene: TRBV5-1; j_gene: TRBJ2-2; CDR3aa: CASSLAEEYGELFF; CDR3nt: TGCGCCAGCAGCTTGGCTGAAGAGTACGGGGAGCTGTTTTTT
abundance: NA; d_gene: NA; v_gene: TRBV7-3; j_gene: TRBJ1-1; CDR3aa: CASSLTGQWGRNTEAFF; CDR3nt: TGTGCCAGCAGCTTAACCGGCCAGTGGGGAAGGAACACTGAAGCTTTCTTT
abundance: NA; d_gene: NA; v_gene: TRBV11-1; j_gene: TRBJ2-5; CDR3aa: CASSLGRSLGETQYF; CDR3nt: TGTGCCAGCAGCTTAGGCAGGAGTTTGGGGGAGACCCAGTACTTC
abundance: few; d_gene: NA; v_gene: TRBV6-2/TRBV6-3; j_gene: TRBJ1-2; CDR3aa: CASSYEVTGRLEYGYTF; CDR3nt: TGTGCCAGCAGTTACGAGGTTACTGGCAGGTTGGAATATGGCTACACCTTC
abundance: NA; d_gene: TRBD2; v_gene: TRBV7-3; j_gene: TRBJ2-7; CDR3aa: CASSYTGTSGTYEQYF; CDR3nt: TGTGCCAGCAGCTATACCGGGACTAGCGGAACCTACGAGCAGTACTTC
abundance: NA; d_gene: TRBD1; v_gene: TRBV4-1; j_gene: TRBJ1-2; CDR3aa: CASSQFVTGEGYGYTF; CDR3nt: TGCGCCAGCAGCCAATTCGTGACAGGGGAGGGCTATGGCTACACCTTC
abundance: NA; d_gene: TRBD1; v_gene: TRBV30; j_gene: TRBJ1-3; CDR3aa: CAWDRGSGNTIYF; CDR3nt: TGTGCCTGGGACAGGGGCTCTGGAAACACCATATATTTT
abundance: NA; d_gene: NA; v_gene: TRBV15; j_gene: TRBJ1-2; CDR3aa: CATSRGPGLEIGGYTF; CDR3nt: TGTGCCACCAGCAGGGGGCCGGGACTCGAAATAGGGGGCTACACCTTC
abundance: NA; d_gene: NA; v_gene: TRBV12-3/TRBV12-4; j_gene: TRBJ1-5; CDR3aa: CASTTTGNQPQHF; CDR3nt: TGTGCCAGCACTACGACGGGGAATCAGCCCCAGCATTTT
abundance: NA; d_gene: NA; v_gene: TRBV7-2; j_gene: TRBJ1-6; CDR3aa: CATPVGADSPLHF; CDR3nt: TGTGCCACCCCGGTTGGGGCGGATTCACCCCTCCACTTT
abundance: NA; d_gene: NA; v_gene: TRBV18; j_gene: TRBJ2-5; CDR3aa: CASSPPAGSQETQYF; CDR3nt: TGTGCCAGCTCACCACCGGCGGGGAGCCAAGAGACCCAGTACTTC
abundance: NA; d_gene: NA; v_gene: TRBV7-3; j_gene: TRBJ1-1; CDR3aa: CASSLGWGAEAFF; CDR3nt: TGTGCCAGCAGTCTCGGCTGGGGCGCTGAAGCTTTCTTT